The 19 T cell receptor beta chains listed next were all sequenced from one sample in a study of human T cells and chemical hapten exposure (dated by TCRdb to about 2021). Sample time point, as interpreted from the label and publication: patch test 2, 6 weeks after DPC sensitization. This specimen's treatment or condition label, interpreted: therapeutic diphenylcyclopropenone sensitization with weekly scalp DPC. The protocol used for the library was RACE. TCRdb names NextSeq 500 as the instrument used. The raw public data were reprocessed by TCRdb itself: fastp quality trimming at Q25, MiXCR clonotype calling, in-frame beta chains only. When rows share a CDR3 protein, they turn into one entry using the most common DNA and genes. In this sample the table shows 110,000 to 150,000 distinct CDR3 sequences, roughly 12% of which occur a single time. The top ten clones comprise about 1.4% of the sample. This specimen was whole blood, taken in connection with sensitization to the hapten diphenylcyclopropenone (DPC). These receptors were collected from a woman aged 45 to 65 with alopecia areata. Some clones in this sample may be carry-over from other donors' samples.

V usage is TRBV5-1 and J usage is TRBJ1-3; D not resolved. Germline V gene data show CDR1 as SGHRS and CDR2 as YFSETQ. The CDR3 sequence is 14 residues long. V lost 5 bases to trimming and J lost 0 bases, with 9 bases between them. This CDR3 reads CASSGGFSGNTIYF. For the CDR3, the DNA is TGCGCCAGCAGTGGAGGGTTCTCTGGAAACACCATATATTTT.

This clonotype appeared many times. The CDR3 coding sequence is TGTGCCAGCAGCTTAGCGGGAGGGTTCACAGATACGCAGTATTTT. Protein product: CASSLAGGFTDTQYF. The V call is TRBV7-6, the J call TRBJ2-3; 7 bases fit TRBD2. This CDR3 has 15 amino acids. In germline, CDR1 is SGHVS, CDR2 FNYEAQ. J was trimmed by 2 bases and V by 0 bases; bases with no gene match: 2. The entire variable domain, with the rest obtained from reference TRBV7-6 and TRBJ2-3, is as follows: GAGVSQSPRYKVTKRGQDVALRCDPISGHVSLYWYRQALGQGPEFLTYFNYEAQQDKSGLPNDRFSAERPEGSISTLTIQRTEQRDSAMYRCASSLAGGFTDTQYFGPGTRLTVL.

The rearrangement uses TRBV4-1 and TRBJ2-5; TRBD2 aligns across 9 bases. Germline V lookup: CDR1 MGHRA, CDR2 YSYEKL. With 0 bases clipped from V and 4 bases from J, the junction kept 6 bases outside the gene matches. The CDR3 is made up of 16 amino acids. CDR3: CASSQEPGLAAETQYF. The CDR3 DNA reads TGCGCCAGCAGCCAAGAGCCGGGACTAGCAGCAGAGACCCAGTACTTC.

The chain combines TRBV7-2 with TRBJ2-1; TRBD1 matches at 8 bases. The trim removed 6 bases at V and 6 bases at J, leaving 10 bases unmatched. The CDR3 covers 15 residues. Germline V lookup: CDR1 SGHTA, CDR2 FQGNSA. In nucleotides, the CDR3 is TGTGCCAGCAGTTTTCGGCAGGGGGCCAGCAATGAGCAGTTCTTC. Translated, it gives CASSFRQGASNEQFF.

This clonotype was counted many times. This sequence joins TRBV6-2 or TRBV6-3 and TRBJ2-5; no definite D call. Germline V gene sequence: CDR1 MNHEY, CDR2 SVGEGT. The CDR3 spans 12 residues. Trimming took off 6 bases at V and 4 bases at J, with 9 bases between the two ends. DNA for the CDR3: TGTGCCAGCAGACCCCTGGCAGAGACCCAGTACTTC. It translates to CASRPLAETQYF.

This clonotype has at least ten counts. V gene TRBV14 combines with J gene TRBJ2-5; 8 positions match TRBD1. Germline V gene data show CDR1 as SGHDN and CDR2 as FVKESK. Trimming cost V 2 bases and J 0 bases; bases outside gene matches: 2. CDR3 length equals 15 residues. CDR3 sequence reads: CASSQRQGNQETQYF. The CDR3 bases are TGTGCCAGCAGCCAAAGACAGGGGAACCAAGAGACCCAGTACTTC.

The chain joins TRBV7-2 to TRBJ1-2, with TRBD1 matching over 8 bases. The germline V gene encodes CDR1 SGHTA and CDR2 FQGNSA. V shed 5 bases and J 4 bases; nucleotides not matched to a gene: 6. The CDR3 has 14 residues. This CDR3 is CASSPDRASYGYTF. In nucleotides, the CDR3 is TGTGCCAGCAGCCCGGACAGGGCCTCCTATGGCTACACCTTC.

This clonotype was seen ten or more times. This CDR3 reads CATSDPAKGSGANVLTF. The DNA of the CDR3 is TGTGCCACCAGTGATCCCGCTAAAGGCTCTGGGGCCAACGTCCTGACTTTC. The genes are TRBV24-1 and TRBJ2-6, with D unresolved. This CDR3 is built from 17 residues. V was clipped by 3 bases and J by 0 bases, with 11 bases between them. Germline V gene lookup returns CDR1 KGHDR and CDR2 SFDVKD.

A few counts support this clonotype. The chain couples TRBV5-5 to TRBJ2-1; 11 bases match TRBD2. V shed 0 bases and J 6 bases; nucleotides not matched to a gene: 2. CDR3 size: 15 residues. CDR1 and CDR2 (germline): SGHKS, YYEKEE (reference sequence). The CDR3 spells CASSLGLAGLNEQFF. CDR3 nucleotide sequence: TGTGCCAGCAGCTTGGGACTAGCGGGACTCAATGAGCAGTTCTTC.

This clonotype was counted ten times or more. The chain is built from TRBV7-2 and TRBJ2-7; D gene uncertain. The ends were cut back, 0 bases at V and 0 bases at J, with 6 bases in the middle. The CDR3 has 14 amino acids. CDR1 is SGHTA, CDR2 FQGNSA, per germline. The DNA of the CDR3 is TGTGCCAGCAGCTTAGCCGCCGGCTCCTACGAGCAGTACTTC. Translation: CASSLAAGSYEQYF. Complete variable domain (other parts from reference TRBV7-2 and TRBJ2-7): GAGVSQSPSNKVTEKGKDVELRCDPISGHTALYWYRQSLGQGLEFLIYFQGNSAPDKSGLPSDRFSAERTGGSVSTLTIQRTQQEDSAVYLCASSLAAGSYEQYFGPGTRLTVT.

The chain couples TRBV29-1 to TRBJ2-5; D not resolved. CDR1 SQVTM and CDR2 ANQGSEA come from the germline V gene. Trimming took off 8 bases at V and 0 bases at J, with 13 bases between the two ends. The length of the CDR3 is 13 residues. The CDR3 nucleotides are TGCAGCACATGGGGTACTGACCAAGAGACCCAGTACTTC. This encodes CSTWGTDQETQYF.

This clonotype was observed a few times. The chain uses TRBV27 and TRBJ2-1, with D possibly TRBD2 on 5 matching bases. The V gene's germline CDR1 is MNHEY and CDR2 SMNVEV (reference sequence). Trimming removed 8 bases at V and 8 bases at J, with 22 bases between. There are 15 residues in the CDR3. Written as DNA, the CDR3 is TGTGCCAGCTTCAAACGGAGGATGAGCGGAGATGAGCAGTTCTTC. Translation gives CASFKRRMSGDEQFF.

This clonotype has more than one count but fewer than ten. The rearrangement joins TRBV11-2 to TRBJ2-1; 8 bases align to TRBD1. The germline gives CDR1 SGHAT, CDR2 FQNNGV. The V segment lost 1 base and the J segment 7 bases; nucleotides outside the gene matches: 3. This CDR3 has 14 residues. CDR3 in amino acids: CASSLVRQGNEQFF. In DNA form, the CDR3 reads TGTGCCAGCAGCTTAGTTCGACAGGGGAATGAGCAGTTCTTC.

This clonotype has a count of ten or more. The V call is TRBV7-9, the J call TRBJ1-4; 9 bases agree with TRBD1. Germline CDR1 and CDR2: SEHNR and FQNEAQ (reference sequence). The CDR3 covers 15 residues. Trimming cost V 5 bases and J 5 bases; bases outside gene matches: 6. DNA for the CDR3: TGTGCCAGCAGCGAAGGACAGGGGAAAAATGAAAAACTGTTTTTT. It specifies CASSEGQGKNEKLFF. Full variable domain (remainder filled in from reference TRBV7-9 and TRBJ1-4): DTGVSQNPRHKITKRGQNVTFRCDPISEHNRLYWYRQTLGQGPEFLTYFQNEAQLEKSRLLSDRFSAERPKGSFSTLEIQRTEQGDSAMYLCASSEGQGKNEKLFFGSGTQLSVL.

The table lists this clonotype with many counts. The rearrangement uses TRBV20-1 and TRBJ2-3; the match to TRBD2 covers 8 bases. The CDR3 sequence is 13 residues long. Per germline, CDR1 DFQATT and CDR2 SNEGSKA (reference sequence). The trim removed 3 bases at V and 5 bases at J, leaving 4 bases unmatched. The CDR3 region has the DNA TGCAGTGCTAGCGGGAGGGCGGGAGATACGCAGTATTTT. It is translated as CSASGRAGDTQYF.

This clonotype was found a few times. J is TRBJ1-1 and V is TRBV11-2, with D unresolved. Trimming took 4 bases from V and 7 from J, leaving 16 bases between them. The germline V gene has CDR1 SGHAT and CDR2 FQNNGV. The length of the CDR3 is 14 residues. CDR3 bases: TGTGCCAGCAGCTCCTATCCACAGACTATTGAAGCTTTCTTT. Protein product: CASSSYPQTIEAFF.

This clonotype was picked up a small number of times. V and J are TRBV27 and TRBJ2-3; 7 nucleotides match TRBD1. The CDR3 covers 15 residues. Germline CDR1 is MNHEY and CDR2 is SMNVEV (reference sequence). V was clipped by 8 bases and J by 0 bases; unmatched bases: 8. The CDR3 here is CASGDSLTSTDTQYF. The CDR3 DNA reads TGTGCCAGCGGGGACAGTCTAACTAGCACAGATACGCAGTATTTT.

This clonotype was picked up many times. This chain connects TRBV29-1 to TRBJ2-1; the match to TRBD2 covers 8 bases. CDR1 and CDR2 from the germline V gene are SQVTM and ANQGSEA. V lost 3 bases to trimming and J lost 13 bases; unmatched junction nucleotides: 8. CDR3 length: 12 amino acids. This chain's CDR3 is CSVDYQGTSQFF. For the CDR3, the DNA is TGCAGCGTTGACTATCAAGGGACTAGTCAGTTCTTC.

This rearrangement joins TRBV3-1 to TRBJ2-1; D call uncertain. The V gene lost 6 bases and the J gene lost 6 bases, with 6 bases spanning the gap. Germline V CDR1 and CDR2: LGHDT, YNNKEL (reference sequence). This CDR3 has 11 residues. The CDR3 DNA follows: TGTGCCAGCAGTCACGCCAATGAGCAGTTCTTC. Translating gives CASSHANEQFF.